The next 25 T cell receptor beta chains were all read from a single sample in a study of T cell clones after liver transplantation (dated by TCRdb to the late 2010s). The method was the immunoSEQ multiplex PCR assay. TCRdb retrieved this table from immuneACCESS and kept in-frame rearrangements only. Not all clones are present; in checked studies, unresolved V genes account for under half, and no reason is known for the remainder. The sample table shows tens of thousands of clones, and roughly 80% are seen once. Approximately 0.47% of the sample rests with the top ten. The specimen comprised CD4+ T cells from blood, sampled 46 months after liver transplant. The receptors derive from a human patient who received a liver transplant. The graft donor may be the source of some T cells after a transplant.

The rearrangement joins TRBV7-2 to TRBJ1-5; D unresolved. The CDR3 totals 15 residues. Germline values: CDR1 SGHTA, CDR2 FQGNSA. V gave up 1 base and J gave up 11 bases, with 18 bases separating them. CDR3 sequence: CASSLDPPPMGSQHF. The CDR3 bases are TGTGCCAGCAGCTTAGATCCCCCTCCCATGGGGTCCCAGCATTTT.

V is TRBV7-3 and J is TRBJ2-1; 10 bases match TRBD1. J gave up 0 bases and V 5 bases, and 4 bases lay outside the gene matches. CDR3 length equals 16 residues. The germline gives CDR1 SGHTA, CDR2 FQGTGA. CDR3 nucleotides: TGTGCCAGCAGCCTCCGGGACAGGGGCTCCTACAATGAGCAGTTCTTC. It translates to CASSLRDRGSYNEQFF.

This clone has only one observation. V is TRBV5-1 and J is TRBJ2-7, with D possibly TRBD1 on 5 matching bases. Germline CDR1 SGHRS, CDR2 YFSETQ. The germline V and J ends were trimmed by 4 bases and 1 base, with 18 bases remaining between them. The CDR3 totals 16 residues. The CDR3 spells CASSPMGQGRSYEQYF. CDR3 nucleotide sequence: TGCGCCAGCAGCCCCATGGGGCAGGGAAGGTCCTACGAGCAGTACTTC.

The J gene is TRBJ2-7, the V gene TRBV11-2, with 7 bases aligning to TRBD2. The CDR3 sequence is 16 residues long. With 1 base clipped from V and 6 bases from J, the junction kept 12 bases outside the gene matches. Per the germline V gene, CDR1 is SGHAT and CDR2 is FQNNGV. The DNA of the CDR3 is TGTGCCAGCAGCTTAGCGGCCGGGAGGTCCGCCTCCGAGCAGTACTTC. Protein product: CASSLAAGRSASEQYF.

Comments on this clone: At the DNA level, this CDR3 is encoded by other sequences in the same sample as well. The genes are TRBV4-1 and TRBJ2-5, with D unclear. Germline V CDR1 and CDR2: MGHRA, YSYEKL. The CDR3 spans 14 residues. Between the trimmed V and J ends, which lost 4 bases and 6 bases, there was a span of 15 bases. CDR3 in DNA: TGCGCCAGCAGCCCAGAGGATCGTCTGAAGACCCAGTACTTC. Encoded protein: CASSPEDRLKTQYF.

The chain carries TRBV7-8 and TRBJ1-3; 7 nucleotides match TRBD1. Germline V gene data show CDR1 as SGHVS and CDR2 as FQNEAQ. The trim removed 4 bases at V and 0 bases at J, leaving 0 bases unmatched. The CDR3 runs 14 residues. The CDR3 loop is CASSYRGSGNTIYF. CDR3 nucleotide sequence: TGTGCCAGCAGCTACAGGGGCTCTGGAAACACCATATATTTT.

The rearrangement joins TRBV5-4 to TRBJ2-7; no clear D. V was pared by 6 bases and J by 6 bases, with 25 bases between. CDR1 is SGHNT and CDR2 is YYREEE in the germline V gene (reference sequence). The CDR3 is made up of 16 amino acids. The CDR3 bases are TGTGCCAGCACCCACGGTGGCGTCCGCGGAAAGAGCGAGCAGTACTTC. Protein sequence: CASTHGGVRGKSEQYF.

This chain joins TRBV28 and TRBJ1-3, with D unclear. Germline-derived CDR1 and CDR2 are MDHEN and SYDVKM. This CDR3 has 15 amino acids. Trimming removed 5 bases at V and 1 base at J, with 12 bases between. In DNA, the CDR3 is TGTGCCAGCAGTGTCGGAGGAGGGTCTGGAAACACCATATATTTT. Its translation is CASSVGGGSGNTIYF.

The chain carries TRBV7-3 and TRBJ1-1; D gene unclear. Deletions cut 2 bases from V and 8 bases from J, with 12 bases between. CDR3 length: 13 amino acids. CDR1 is SGHTA and CDR2 is FQGTGA in the germline V gene. The CDR3 region is CASSLGVDTEAFF. The CDR3 DNA follows: TGTGCCAGCAGCTTAGGGGTCGATACCGAAGCTTTCTTT.

To note about this clone: The same CDR3 arises from other DNA sequences in this sample as well. The gene calls are TRBV28 and TRBJ2-7; D uncertain. This CDR3 is built from 10 residues. Germline CDR1 reads MDHEN; CDR2 reads SYDVKM. V gave up 8 bases and J gave up 2 bases, with 4 bases separating them. The CDR3 bases are TGTGCCAGCGGCCCCTACGAGCAGTACTTC. It is translated as CASGPYEQYF. The full variable domain, in which reference TRBV28 and TRBJ2-7 provide the parts outside the CDR3, is DVKVTQSSRYLVKRTGEKVFLECVQDMDHENMFWYRQDPGLGLRLIYFSYDVKMKEKGDIPEGYSVSREKKERFSLILESASTNQTSMYLCASGPYEQYFGPGTRLTVT.

The chain employs TRBV30 and TRBJ2-3, with 13 bases that match TRBD2. Losses at the gene ends were 7 bases for V and 7 bases for J; bases not matched to a gene: 8. Per germline, CDR1 GTSNPN and CDR2 SVGIG (reference sequence). There are 14 residues in the CDR3. CDR3: CASSLAGGRNTQYF. CDR3 bases: TGTGCCTCCTCACTAGCGGGAGGGCGTAATACGCAGTATTTT.

This rearrangement joins TRBV19 to TRBJ1-5; 12 nucleotides line up with TRBD1. Germline V gene data show CDR1 as LNHDA and CDR2 as SQIVND (reference sequence). The CDR3 is 16 residues long. The ends lost 5 bases at V and 2 bases at J; junction bases unmatched: 4. CDR3 sequence: CASSAGTGGRNQPQHF. CDR3 nucleotide sequence: TGTGCCAGTAGTGCCGGGACAGGGGGCCGCAATCAGCCCCAGCATTTT.

V usage is TRBV19 and J usage is TRBJ1-5; a possible D gene is TRBD1 (6 bases). V lost 6 bases and J 7 bases, leaving 16 bases between the germline ends. This CDR3 spans 14 amino acids. Per germline, CDR1 LNHDA and CDR2 SQIVND (reference sequence). CDR3 protein: CASSRRGAGQPQHF. The CDR3 coding sequence is TGTGCCAGTAGCCGGAGGGGGGCTGGACAGCCCCAGCATTTT.

This clone came up a few times. The chain joins TRBV9 to TRBJ2-3; D is unclear. V was cut by 4 bases and J by 3 bases, with 12 bases left in between. The CDR3 runs to 14 residues. Germline V gives CDR1 SGDLS, CDR2 YYNGEE. The CDR3 sequence: CASSFTGPTDTQYF. DNA of the CDR3: TGTGCCAGCAGCTTCACCGGGCCGACAGATACGCAGTATTTT.

V usage is TRBV20-1 and J usage is TRBJ2-5, with D possibly being TRBD2 (5 bases). CDR1 DFQATT and CDR2 SNEGSKA come from the germline V gene (reference sequence). V was pared by 4 bases and J by 5 bases, with 8 bases between. The CDR3 totals 11 residues. The DNA for the CDR3 is TGCAGTGCTATTCCGGGGGAGACCCAGTACTTC. Translation: CSAIPGETQYF.

This clone was recorded only once. The chain employs TRBV6-5 and TRBJ2-7; 8 bases align to TRBD1. After removal of 4 bases from V and 5 bases from J, the junction contained 7 bases not matched to a gene. The CDR3 totals 14 residues. Germline CDR1 MNHEY, CDR2 SVGAGI. The CDR3 loop reads CASSSGTGRDEQYF. The CDR3 coding sequence is TGTGCCAGCAGTTCCGGGACAGGCCGGGACGAGCAGTACTTC.

The genes are TRBV18 and TRBJ2-1; D not resolved. The length of the CDR3 is 14 residues. The V end lost 2 bases, the J end lost 1 base, and 6 bases lay between the germline ends. Germline assignment: CDR1 KGHSH and CDR2 LQKENI. The CDR3 sequence: CASSPTRSYNEQFF. CDR3 nucleotide sequence: TGTGCCAGCTCACCAACCCGGTCCTACAATGAGCAGTTCTTC.

This rearrangement joins TRBV2 to TRBJ2-1, with unresolved D. The CDR3 has 11 residues. From germline, CDR1 is SNHLY and CDR2 FYNNEI. V shed 2 bases and J shed 12 bases, with 8 bases lying between them. CDR3 sequence (DNA): TGTGCCAGCAGTGAACGTAGGGTGCAGTTCTTC. Amino acid sequence: CASSERRVQFF. The full variable domain, completed using reference TRBV2 and TRBJ2-1, is EPEVTQTPSHQVTQMGQEVILRCVPISNHLYFYWYRQILGQKVEFLVSFYNNEISEKSEIFDDQFSVERPDGSNFTLKIRSTKLEDSAMYFCASSERRVQFFGPGTRLTVL.

CDR3: CASTRMNTEAFF. The CDR3 DNA reads TGTGCCAGTACTCGTATGAACACTGAAGCTTTCTTT. The chain recombines TRBV19 with TRBJ1-1; D is uncertain. V was cut by 7 bases and J by 0 bases, with 6 bases left in between. The germline CDR1 and CDR2 sequences are LNHDA and SQIVND (reference sequence). This CDR3 contains 12 residues.

The chain combines TRBV18 with TRBJ2-5; D unresolved. Trimming took off 6 bases at V and 2 bases at J, with 13 bases between the two ends. There are 14 residues in the CDR3. The V gene's germline CDR1 is KGHSH and CDR2 LQKENI. CDR3 in DNA: TGTGCCAGCTCCGGCGTGAACAGACAAGAGACCCAGTACTTC. The encoded protein is CASSGVNRQETQYF.

This sequence joins TRBV11-2 and TRBJ1-5; tentative D call: TRBD1 (5 bases). CDR1 SGHAT and CDR2 FQNNGV come from the germline V gene. The CDR3 is made up of 13 amino acids. V gave up 1 base and J gave up 7 bases, with 8 bases separating them. The CDR3 here is CASSLGGYQPQHF. The CDR3 DNA follows: TGTGCCAGCAGCTTAGGGGGGTACCAGCCCCAGCATTTT.

The gene calls are TRBV28 and TRBJ1-3; 7 nucleotides align to TRBD1. CDR1 and CDR2 (germline): MDHEN, SYDVKM. This CDR3 contains 14 residues. J gave up 7 bases and V 3 bases, and 6 bases lay outside the gene matches. CDR3 in amino acids: CASSFKGAGNTIYF. The CDR3 DNA reads as TGTGCCAGCAGTTTTAAGGGGGCGGGGAACACCATATATTTT.

V usage is TRBV5-1 and J usage is TRBJ2-7, with D unresolved. Between the trimmed V and J ends, which lost 8 bases and 3 bases, there was a span of 15 bases. CDR3 length equals 13 residues. Germline loops: CDR1 SGHRS, CDR2 YFSETQ. The CDR3 here is CASGFDLYYEQYF. The CDR3 DNA is TGCGCCAGTGGCTTTGACCTCTACTACGAGCAGTACTTC.

The genes are TRBV2 and TRBJ1-4, with D possibly TRBD1 on 6 matching bases. The CDR3 loop spans 12 amino acids. Trimming left V 5 bases short and J 8 bases short, with 9 bases between. Germline assignment: CDR1 SNHLY and CDR2 FYNNEI. CDR3 in DNA: TGTGCCAGCAGTCTCACAGGGGAAAAACTGTTTTTT. Protein sequence: CASSLTGEKLFF.

This sequence joins TRBV2 and TRBJ1-5; D remains unclear. This CDR3 contains 15 residues. CDR1 and CDR2 from the germline V gene are SNHLY and FYNNEI. V was pared by 1 base and J by 2 bases, with 9 bases between. As DNA, the CDR3 is TGTGCCAGCAGTGAAGGAGCCGGCCGCAATCAGCCCCAGCATTTT. It translates to CASSEGAGRNQPQHF.